This TCR beta chain was obtained from a study of Ad26.COV2.S vaccination and SARS-CoV-2 variants. The wider study: Vaccine-arm donor from the placebo-controlled COV1001 Ad26.COV2.S trial. Dosing was one shot or two shots 56 days apart. Notes on the study in general: Total responses of T cells may have been underestimated by the analyses of TCR breadth and depth.

Treatment indicated: around 19 received Ad26.COV2.S at low or high dose, single or two shots; 5 received placebo; per-sample allocation not given. The samples date from day 63 after the first vaccine or placebo injection. Assay used: immunoSEQ multiplex PCR; TCRdb lists only in-frame clones, some missing. Of 300,000 to 400,000 clones detected, about nine tenths appear once; the ten largest clones hold around 3.7%. Note on this clone: Its antigen remains unknown.

V lost 4 bases to trimming and J lost 1 base, with 8 bases between them. The V gene's germline CDR1 is SGHRS and CDR2 YFSETQ. The CDR3 is 13 residues long. This TCR was sampled from a person aged 18-65 years who received the Ad26.COV2.S COVID-19 vaccine or a placebo. V gene TRBV5-1 combines with J gene TRBJ1-2, with unresolved D. Material: peripheral blood, obtained in a trial of Ad26.COV2.S vaccine versus placebo. CDR3 coding DNA: TGCGCCAGCAGCCCGGGGAATAACTATGGCTACACCTTC. Protein: CASSPGNNYGYTF.